In its sample, the clone carrying this T cell receptor (beta chain) was seen a few times. CDR3 length: 15 amino acids. The V gene's germline CDR1 is SGHAT and CDR2 FQNNGV. With 5 bases clipped from V and 6 bases from J, the junction kept 8 bases outside the gene matches. The sample belongs to a study of beta chain features in type 1 diabetes. Isolated RNA was reverse transcribed in full, so expressed TCRB transcripts were sequenced. Data came from immunoSEQ multiplex PCR; TCRdb stores just in-frame clones and leaves some out. There are 140,000 or so clones in the sample; around a tenth occur only once, and about 0.68% lies in the top ten.

The chain employs TRBV11-2 and TRBJ2-1, with 9 bases that match TRBD2. The sequencing sample was made of central memory CD4+ T cells from blood. This receptor was obtained from a man younger than 30 in good health. The CDR3 reads CASSVSGGHPNEQFF. CDR3 DNA sequence: TGTGCCAGCAGCGTTAGCGGGGGCCACCCCAATGAGCAGTTCTTC. Filled out from reference TRBV11-2 and TRBJ2-1, the complete variable domain reads EAGVAQSPRYKIIEKRQSVAFWCNPISGHATLYWYQQILGQGPKLLIQFQNNGVVDDSQLPKDRFSAERLKGVDSTLKIQPAKLEDSAVYLCASSVSGGHPNEQFFGPGTRLTVL.